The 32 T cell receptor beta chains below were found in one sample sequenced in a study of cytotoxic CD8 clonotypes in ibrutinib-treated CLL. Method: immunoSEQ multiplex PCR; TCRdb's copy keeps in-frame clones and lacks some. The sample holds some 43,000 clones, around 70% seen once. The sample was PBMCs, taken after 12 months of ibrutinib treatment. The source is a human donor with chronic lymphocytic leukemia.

CDR3 nucleotides: TGCGCCAGCAGCTTGTTGGGGGCGGCGGACCTACCTCCCGAGCAGTACTTC. It translates to CASSLLGAADLPPEQYF. The V gene is TRBV5-1, the J gene TRBJ2-7; tentative D call: TRBD1 (6 bases). The CDR3 contains 17 residues. CDR1 is SGHRS, CDR2 YFSETQ, per germline. Trimming took off 1 base at V and 6 bases at J, with 23 bases between the two ends.

CDR3 nucleotides: TGTGCCAGCAGCTTAGGGACAGGGGGCCTGGGGCAGCCCCAGCATTTT. This codes for CASSLGTGGLGQPQHF. This chain connects TRBV7-9 to TRBJ1-5; TRBD1 agrees at 11 bases. The V segment lost 1 base and the J segment 7 bases; nucleotides outside the gene matches: 6. The CDR3 runs 16 residues. CDR1 SEHNR and CDR2 FQNEAQ come from the germline V gene (reference sequence). The entire variable domain, with the rest obtained from reference TRBV7-9 and TRBJ1-5, is as follows: DTGVSQNPRHKITKRGQNVTFRCDPISEHNRLYWYRQTLGQGPEFLTYFQNEAQLEKSRLLSDRFSAERPKGSFSTLEIQRTEQGDSAMYLCASSLGTGGLGQPQHFGDGTRLSIL.

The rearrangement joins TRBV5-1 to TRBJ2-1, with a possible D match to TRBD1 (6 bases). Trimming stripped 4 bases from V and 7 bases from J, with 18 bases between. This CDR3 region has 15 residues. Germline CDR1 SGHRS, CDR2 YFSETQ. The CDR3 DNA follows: TGCGCCAGCAGCCCCCGAGGACAGTTTCCTAATGAGCAGTTCTTC. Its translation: CASSPRGQFPNEQFF.

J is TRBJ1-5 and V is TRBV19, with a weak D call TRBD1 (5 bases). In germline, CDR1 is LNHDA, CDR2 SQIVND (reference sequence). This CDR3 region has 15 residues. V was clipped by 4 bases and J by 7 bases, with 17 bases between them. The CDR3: CASSKRQSPSQPQHF. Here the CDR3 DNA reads TGTGCCAGTAGTAAACGACAGTCCCCCTCGCAGCCCCAGCATTTT.

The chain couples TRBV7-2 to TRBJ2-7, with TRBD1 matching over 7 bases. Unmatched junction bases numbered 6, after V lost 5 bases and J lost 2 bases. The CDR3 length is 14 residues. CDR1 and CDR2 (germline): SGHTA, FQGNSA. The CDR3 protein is CASSRNRGPYEQYF. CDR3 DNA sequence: TGTGCCAGCAGCCGTAACAGGGGACCCTACGAGCAGTACTTC. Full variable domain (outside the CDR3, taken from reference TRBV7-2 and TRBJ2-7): GAGVSQSPSNKVTEKGKDVELRCDPISGHTALYWYRQSLGQGLEFLIYFQGNSAPDKSGLPSDRFSAERTGGSVSTLTIQRTQQEDSAVYLCASSRNRGPYEQYFGPGTRLTVT.

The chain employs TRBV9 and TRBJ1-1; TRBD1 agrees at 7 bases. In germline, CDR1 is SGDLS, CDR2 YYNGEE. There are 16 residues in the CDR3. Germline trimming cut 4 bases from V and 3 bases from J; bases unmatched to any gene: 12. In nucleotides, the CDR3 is TGTGCCAGCAGCTCCCACGGAGAGGGGGCCTACACTGAAGCTTTCTTT. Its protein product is CASSSHGEGAYTEAFF.

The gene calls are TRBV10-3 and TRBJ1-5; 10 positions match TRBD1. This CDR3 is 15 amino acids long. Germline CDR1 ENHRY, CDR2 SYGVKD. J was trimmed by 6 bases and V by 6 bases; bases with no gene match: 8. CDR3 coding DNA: TGTGCCATCAGCGCGGGACAGGGGTACGTTCAGCCCCAGCATTTT. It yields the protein CAISAGQGYVQPQHF.

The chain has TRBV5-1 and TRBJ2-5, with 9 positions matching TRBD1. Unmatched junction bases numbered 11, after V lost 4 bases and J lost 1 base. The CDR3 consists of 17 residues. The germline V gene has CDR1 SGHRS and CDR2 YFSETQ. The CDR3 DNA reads TGCGCCAGCAGCCGGACAGGGGATACCCAACCCCAAGAGACCCAGTACTTC. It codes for CASSRTGDTQPQETQYF. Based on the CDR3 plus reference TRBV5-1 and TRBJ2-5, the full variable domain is KAGVTQTPRYLIKTRGQQVTLSCSPISGHRSVSWYQQTPGQGLQFLFEYFSETQRNKGNFPGRFSGRQFSNSRSEMNVSTLELGDSALYLCASSRTGDTQPQETQYFGPGTRLLVL.

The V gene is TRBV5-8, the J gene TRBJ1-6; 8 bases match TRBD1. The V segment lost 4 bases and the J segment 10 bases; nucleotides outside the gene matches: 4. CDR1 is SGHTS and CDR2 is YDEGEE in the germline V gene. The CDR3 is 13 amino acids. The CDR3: CASSVRGHSPLHF. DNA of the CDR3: TGTGCCAGCAGCGTCAGGGGGCACTCACCCCTCCACTTT.

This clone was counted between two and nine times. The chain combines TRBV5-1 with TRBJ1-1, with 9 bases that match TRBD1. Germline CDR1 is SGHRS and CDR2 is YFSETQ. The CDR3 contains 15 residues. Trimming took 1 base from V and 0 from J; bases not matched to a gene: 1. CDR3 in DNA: TGCGCCAGCAGCTTGACAGGGGGCATGAACACTGAAGCTTTCTTT. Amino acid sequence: CASSLTGGMNTEAFF.

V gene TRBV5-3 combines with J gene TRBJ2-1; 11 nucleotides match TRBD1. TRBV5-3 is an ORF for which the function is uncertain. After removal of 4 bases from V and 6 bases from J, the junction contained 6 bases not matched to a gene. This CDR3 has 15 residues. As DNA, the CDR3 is TGTGCCAGAAGCCTGTGGGACAGGGGGACCAATGAGCAGTTCTTC. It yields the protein CARSLWDRGTNEQFF.

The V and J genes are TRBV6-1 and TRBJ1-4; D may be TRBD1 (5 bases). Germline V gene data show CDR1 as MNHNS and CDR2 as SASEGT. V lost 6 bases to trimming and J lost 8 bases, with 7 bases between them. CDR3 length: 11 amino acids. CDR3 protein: CASSRQEKLFF. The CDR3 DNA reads TGTGCCAGCAGCCGACAGGAAAAACTGTTTTTT.

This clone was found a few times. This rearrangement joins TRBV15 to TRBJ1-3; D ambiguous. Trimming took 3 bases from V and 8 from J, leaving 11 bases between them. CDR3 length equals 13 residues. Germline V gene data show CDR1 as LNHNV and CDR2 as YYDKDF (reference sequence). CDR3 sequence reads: CATSSLARDTIYF. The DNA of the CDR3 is TGTGCCACCAGCAGCCTTGCGCGAGACACCATATATTTT.

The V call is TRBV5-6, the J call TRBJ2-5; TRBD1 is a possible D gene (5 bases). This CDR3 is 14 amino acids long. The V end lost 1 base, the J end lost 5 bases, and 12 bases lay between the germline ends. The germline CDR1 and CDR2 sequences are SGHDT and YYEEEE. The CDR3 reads CASSLIYRQETQYF. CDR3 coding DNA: TGTGCCAGCAGCTTGATATACAGGCAGGAGACCCAGTACTTC.

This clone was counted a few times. The CDR3 is CASSSKTQYF. In DNA form, the CDR3 reads TGTGCCAGCAGTTCGAAGACCCAGTACTTC. This chain links TRBV5-6 with TRBJ2-5; D not certain. In germline, CDR1 is SGHDT, CDR2 YYEEEE. Between the trimmed V and J ends, which lost 5 bases and 6 bases, there was a span of 5 bases. This CDR3 region has 10 residues.

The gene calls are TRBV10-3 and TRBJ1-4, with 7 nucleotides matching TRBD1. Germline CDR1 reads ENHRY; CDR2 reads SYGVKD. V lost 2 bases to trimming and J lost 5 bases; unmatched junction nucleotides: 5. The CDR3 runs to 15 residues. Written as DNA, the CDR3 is TGTGCCATCAGTGAGCTTAACAGGGGAAATGAAAAACTGTTTTTT. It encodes CAISELNRGNEKLFF.

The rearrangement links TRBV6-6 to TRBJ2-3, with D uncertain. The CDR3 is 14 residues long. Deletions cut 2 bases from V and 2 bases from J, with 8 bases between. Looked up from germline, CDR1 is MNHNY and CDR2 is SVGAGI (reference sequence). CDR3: CASSYEQFTDTQYF. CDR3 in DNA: TGTGCCAGCAGTTACGAGCAGTTCACAGATACGCAGTATTTT.

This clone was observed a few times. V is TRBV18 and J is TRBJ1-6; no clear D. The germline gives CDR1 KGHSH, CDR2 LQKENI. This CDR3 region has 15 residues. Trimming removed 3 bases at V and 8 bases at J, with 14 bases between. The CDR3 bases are TGTGCCAGCTCACCCACCAGCTTCAAGGATTCACCCCTCCACTTT. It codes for CASSPTSFKDSPLHF.

The CDR3 region is CASSSEWTGGYEQYF. CDR3 coding DNA: TGTGCCAGCAGTTCCGAGTGGACAGGGGGCTACGAGCAGTACTTC. The chain is built from TRBV28 and TRBJ2-7, with TRBD1 matching over 10 bases. Losses at the gene ends were 4 bases for V and 3 bases for J; bases not matched to a gene: 6. The CDR3 sequence is 15 residues long. Germline CDR1 MDHEN, CDR2 SYDVKM. The whole variable domain, filled in from reference TRBV28 and TRBJ2-7, reads DVKVTQSSRYLVKRTGEKVFLECVQDMDHENMFWYRQDPGLGLRLIYFSYDVKMKEKGDIPEGYSVSREKKERFSLILESASTNQTSMYLCASSSEWTGGYEQYFGPGTRLTVT.

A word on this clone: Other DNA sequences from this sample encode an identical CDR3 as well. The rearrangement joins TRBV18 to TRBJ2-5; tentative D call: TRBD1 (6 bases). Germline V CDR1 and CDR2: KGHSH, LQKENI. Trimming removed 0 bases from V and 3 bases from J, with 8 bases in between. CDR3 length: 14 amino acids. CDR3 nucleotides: TGTGCCAGCTCACCACCCTACAGGGAAGAGACCCAGTACTTC. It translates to CASSPPYREETQYF.

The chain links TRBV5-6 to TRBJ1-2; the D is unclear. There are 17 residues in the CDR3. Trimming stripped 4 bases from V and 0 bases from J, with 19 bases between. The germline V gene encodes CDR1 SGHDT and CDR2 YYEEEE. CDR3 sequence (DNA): TGTGCCAGCAGCCCCGGACCAACGGATGCTTCTAACTATGGCTACACCTTC. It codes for CASSPGPTDASNYGYTF. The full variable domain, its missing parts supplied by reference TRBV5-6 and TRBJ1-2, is DAGVTQSPTHLIKTRGQQVTLRCSPKSGHDTVSWYQQALGQGPQFIFQYYEEEERQRGNFPDRFSGHQFPNYSSELNVNALLLGDSALYLCASSPGPTDASNYGYTFGSGTRLTVV.

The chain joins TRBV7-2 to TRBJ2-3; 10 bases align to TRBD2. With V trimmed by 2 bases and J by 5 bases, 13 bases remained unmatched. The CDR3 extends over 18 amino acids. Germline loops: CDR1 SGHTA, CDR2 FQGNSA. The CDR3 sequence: CASSLSYSSGGLGDTQYF. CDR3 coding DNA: TGTGCCAGCAGCTTATCCTACTCTAGCGGGGGCCTTGGAGATACGCAGTATTTT.

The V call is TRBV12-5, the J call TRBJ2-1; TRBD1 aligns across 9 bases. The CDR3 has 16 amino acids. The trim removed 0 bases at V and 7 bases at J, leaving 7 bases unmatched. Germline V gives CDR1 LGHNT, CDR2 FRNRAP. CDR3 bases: TGTGCTAGTGGTTTGGTAAACAGGGGGCACATGAATGAGCAGTTCTTC. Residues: CASGLVNRGHMNEQFF.

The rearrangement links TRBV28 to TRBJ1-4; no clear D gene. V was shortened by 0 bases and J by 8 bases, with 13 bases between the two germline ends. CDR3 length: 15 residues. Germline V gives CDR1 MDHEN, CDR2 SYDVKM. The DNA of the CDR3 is TGTGCCAGCAGTTTATGGCAGCCGGGAGGGGAAAAACTGTTTTTT. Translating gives CASSLWQPGGEKLFF.

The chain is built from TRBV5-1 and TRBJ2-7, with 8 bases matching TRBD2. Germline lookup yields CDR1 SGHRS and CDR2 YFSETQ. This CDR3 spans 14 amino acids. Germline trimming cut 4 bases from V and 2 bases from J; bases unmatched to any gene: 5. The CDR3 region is CASSTTSEAYEQYF. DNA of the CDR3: TGCGCCAGCAGCACGACTAGCGAAGCCTACGAGCAGTACTTC.

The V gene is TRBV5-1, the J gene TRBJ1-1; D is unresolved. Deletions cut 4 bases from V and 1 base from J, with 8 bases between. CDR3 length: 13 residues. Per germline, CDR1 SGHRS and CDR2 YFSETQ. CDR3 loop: CASSLTRNTEAFF. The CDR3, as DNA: TGCGCCAGCAGCCTCACTAGGAACACTGAAGCTTTCTTT.

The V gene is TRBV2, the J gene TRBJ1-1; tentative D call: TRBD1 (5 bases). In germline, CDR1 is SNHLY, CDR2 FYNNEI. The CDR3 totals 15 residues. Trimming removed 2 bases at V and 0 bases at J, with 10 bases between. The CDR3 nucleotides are TGTGCCAGCAGTGAATTGGGGGGGGTGAACACTGAAGCTTTCTTT. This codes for CASSELGGVNTEAFF.

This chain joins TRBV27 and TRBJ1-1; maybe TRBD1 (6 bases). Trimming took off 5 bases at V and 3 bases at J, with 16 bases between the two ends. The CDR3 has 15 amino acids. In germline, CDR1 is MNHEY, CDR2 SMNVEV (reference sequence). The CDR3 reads CASSSMGAEYTEAFF. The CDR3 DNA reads TGTGCCAGCAGTAGTATGGGGGCCGAGTACACTGAAGCTTTCTTT.

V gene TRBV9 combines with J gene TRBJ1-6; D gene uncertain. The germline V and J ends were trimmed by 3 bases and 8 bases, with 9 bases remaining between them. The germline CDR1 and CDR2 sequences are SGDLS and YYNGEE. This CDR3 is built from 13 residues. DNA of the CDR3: TGTGCCAGCAGCGACCCTAGCCATTCACCCCTCCACTTT. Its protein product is CASSDPSHSPLHF.

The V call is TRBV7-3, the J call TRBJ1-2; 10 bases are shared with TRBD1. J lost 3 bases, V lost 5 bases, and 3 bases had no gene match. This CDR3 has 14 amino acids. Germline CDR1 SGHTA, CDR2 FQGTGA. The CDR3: CASSDGQGDYGYTF. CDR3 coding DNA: TGTGCCAGCAGCGACGGACAGGGGGACTATGGCTACACCTTC.

For the CDR3, the DNA is TGTGCCATCAGCGGGACTAGCGGGGGCTACGAGCAGTACTTC. Its protein is CAISGTSGGYEQYF. The rearrangement links TRBV10-3 to TRBJ2-7, with 14 bases matching TRBD2. V gave up 6 bases and J gave up 3 bases; unmatched junction bases: 1. In germline, CDR1 is ENHRY, CDR2 SYGVKD. The CDR3 totals 14 residues.

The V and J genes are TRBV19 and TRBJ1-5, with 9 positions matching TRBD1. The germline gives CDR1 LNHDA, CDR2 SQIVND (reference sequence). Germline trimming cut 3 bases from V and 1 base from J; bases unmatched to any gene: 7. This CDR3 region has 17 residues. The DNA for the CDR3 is TGTGCCAGTAGTATCCGATATGACAGGGGGAGCAATCAGCCCCAGCATTTT. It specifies CASSIRYDRGSNQPQHF.